The clone carrying this TCR beta chain has a single count. What it binds is not known. These data belong to a study of shared clonotypes between healthy human individuals. Study results and limitations: Several donors held about 5% of naive CD4 clonotypes in common.

The sorted-subset replicate PCRs were given 150 to 250 ng DNA, which is tens of thousands of T cell genomes. TCRdb's copy holds only in-frame clones and misses some; the assay was immunoSEQ multiplex PCR. This sample has approximately 620,000 clones, with roughly 97% found just once. The CDR3 sequence is 13 residues long. The V gene's germline CDR1 is LNHDA and CDR2 SQIVND (reference sequence). Trimming took 5 bases from V and 7 from J, leaving 12 bases between them. Healthy and HIV-negative, the adult donors had no recent acute infections or vaccinations. Caucasian adults living in Nashville, Tennessee, provided all samples.

This receptor was identified in a woman in her twenties or thirties in good health. The chain couples TRBV19 to TRBJ2-1; weak D call: TRBD1 (5 bases). Specimen: naive CD4+ T cells sorted from blood. Subset meaning: CD45RA+ positively selected. CDR3 sequence: CASSQTGFNEQFF. Here the CDR3 DNA reads TGTGCCAGTAGTCAAACAGGTTTTAATGAGCAGTTCTTC.